These 24 T cell receptor beta chains share one sample of origin, sequenced in a study of shared clonotypes between healthy human individuals. The table came from immunoSEQ multiplex PCR; TCRdb's copy has only in-frame clones and leaves some out. The sample contains some 450,000 clones, approximately 71% of which appear only once. The sample taken for sequencing was PBMCs. The receptors come from a woman between 40 and 50 years old in good health. Some clones in this sample may be carry-over from other donors' samples.

The chain recombines TRBV6-6 with TRBJ2-7; D is unresolved. The CDR3 sequence is 12 residues long. CDR1 is MNHNY, CDR2 SVGAGI, per germline (reference sequence). Trimming took 8 bases from V and 2 from J, leaving 10 bases between them. The CDR3 spells CASGVAAYEQYF. In DNA form, the CDR3 reads TGTGCCAGCGGGGTTGCGGCCTACGAGCAGTACTTC.

The rearrangement joins TRBV7-9 to TRBJ1-3; D is ambiguous. V dropped 5 bases and J dropped 2 bases, with 10 bases sitting between them. The germline gives CDR1 SEHNR, CDR2 FQNEAQ (reference sequence). There are 14 residues in the CDR3. For the CDR3, the DNA is TGTGCCAGCAGCCCGCGGACGGCTGGAAACACCATATATTTT. Amino acid sequence: CASSPRTAGNTIYF.

The rearrangement uses TRBV27 and TRBJ2-3; TRBD1 aligns across 7 bases. After removal of 9 bases from V and 2 bases from J, the junction contained 5 bases not matched to a gene. Per germline, CDR1 MNHEY and CDR2 SMNVEV (reference sequence). The CDR3 sequence is 13 residues long. CDR3 loop: CARLGQATDTQYF. DNA of the CDR3: TGTGCCAGGTTAGGACAGGCCACAGATACGCAGTATTTT.

The chain recombines TRBV4-1 with TRBJ2-3; 8 positions match TRBD2. The ends lost 1 base at V and 3 bases at J; junction bases unmatched: 6. Germline assignment: CDR1 MGHRA and CDR2 YSYEKL. This CDR3 is 16 amino acids long. CDR3 residues: CASSQAGTRGTDTQYF. DNA of the CDR3: TGCGCCAGCAGCCAAGCGGGGACTAGGGGAACAGATACGCAGTATTTT.

The rearrangement links TRBV19 to TRBJ2-1; TRBD2 agrees at 12 bases. The CDR3 extends over 16 amino acids. With 0 bases clipped from V and 8 bases from J, the junction kept 5 bases outside the gene matches. The V gene's germline CDR1 is LNHDA and CDR2 SQIVND (reference sequence). The CDR3 DNA is TGTGCCAGTAGTATAGAGACGACTAGCGGGAGCGATGAGCAGTTCTTC. This gives the protein CASSIETTSGSDEQFF. Full variable domain (outside the CDR3, taken from reference TRBV19 and TRBJ2-1): DGGITQSPKYLFRKEGQNVTLSCEQNLNHDAMYWYRQDPGQGLRLIYYSQIVNDFQKGDIAEGYSVSREKKESFPLTVTSAQKNPTAFYLCASSIETTSGSDEQFFGPGTRLTVL.

The rearrangement uses TRBV10-3 and TRBJ2-7, with TRBD2 matching 14 bases. V was clipped by 6 bases and J by 3 bases; unmatched bases: 1. The CDR3 is made up of 14 amino acids. Germline assignment: CDR1 ENHRY and CDR2 SYGVKD. CDR3 sequence: CAISGTSGGYEQYF. CDR3 bases: TGTGCCATCAGCGGGACTAGCGGGGGCTACGAGCAGTACTTC.

This clone was counted at least ten times. This sample also contains other DNA sequences that code for the same CDR3. The V gene is TRBV5-1, the J gene TRBJ1-4; D is uncertain. The CDR3 loop spans 15 amino acids. The ends were cut back, 3 bases at V and 0 bases at J, with 9 bases in the middle. Germline CDR1 and CDR2: SGHRS and YFSETQ. CDR3 in amino acids: CASSYEGATNEKLFF. DNA for the CDR3: TGCGCCAGCAGCTACGAGGGTGCAACTAATGAAAAACTGTTTTTT.

The chain recombines TRBV7-6 with TRBJ2-3, with 7 bases aligning to TRBD2. Germline loops: CDR1 SGHVS, CDR2 FNYEAQ. The CDR3 is 15 amino acids. With V trimmed by 3 bases and J by 0 bases, 3 bases remained unmatched. Here the CDR3 DNA reads TGTGCCAGCAGCTTGGCGGGAGCAAGCACAGATACGCAGTATTTT. Encoded protein: CASSLAGASTDTQYF. Together with reference TRBV7-6 and TRBJ2-3, the CDR3 gives the full variable domain: GAGVSQSPRYKVTKRGQDVALRCDPISGHVSLYWYRQALGQGPEFLTYFNYEAQQDKSGLPNDRFSAERPEGSISTLTIQRTEQRDSAMYRCASSLAGASTDTQYFGPGTRLTVL.

V usage is TRBV6-5 and J usage is TRBJ2-3; D gene uncertain. The ends were cut back, 5 bases at V and 3 bases at J, with 9 bases in the middle. CDR3 length equals 13 residues. The germline V gene has CDR1 MNHEY and CDR2 SVGAGI. The CDR3 region has the DNA TGTGCCAGCAGTGGTCCTGGGACAGATACGCAGTATTTT. Its protein product is CASSGPGTDTQYF.

V and J are TRBV7-9 and TRBJ1-2, with D perhaps matching TRBD1 (6 bases). V lost 5 bases and J 5 bases, leaving 12 bases between the germline ends. CDR1 is SEHNR and CDR2 is FQNEAQ in the germline V gene (reference sequence). The CDR3 is 13 amino acids. The chain's CDR3 is CASSQQGPYGYTF. For the CDR3, the DNA is TGTGCCAGCAGCCAACAGGGACCTTATGGCTACACCTTC.

This rearrangement joins TRBV6-5 to TRBJ1-2; D unresolved. Germline V gene data show CDR1 as MNHEY and CDR2 as SVGAGI. The CDR3 totals 13 residues. V gave up 6 bases and J gave up 8 bases, with 16 bases separating them. In DNA, the CDR3 is TGTGCCAGCAGGCGAGCGTCGAATTCGGGCTACACCTTC. Translated: CASRRASNSGYTF.

The chain employs TRBV28 and TRBJ2-5, with 7 positions matching TRBD2. The junction had 8 bases not matched to a gene; V was cut back by 1 base and J by 9 bases. This CDR3 spans 14 amino acids. The germline V gene has CDR1 MDHEN and CDR2 SYDVKM. As DNA, the CDR3 is TGTGCCAGCAGTTTATTCCAGGCCCGGGGGGCCCAGTACTTC. This codes for CASSLFQARGAQYF.

This clone was counted only a few times. The rearrangement links TRBV10-2 to TRBJ1-2, with D possibly TRBD1 on 6 matching bases. CDR1 is WSHSY, CDR2 SAAADI, per germline. V gave up 3 bases and J gave up 2 bases, with 7 bases separating them. This CDR3 is 13 amino acids long. CDR3 residues: CASSDRGNYGYTF. The CDR3 DNA sequence: TGCGCCAGCAGTGACAGGGGAAACTATGGCTACACCTTC.

V usage is TRBV4-1 and J usage is TRBJ1-1; TRBD1 is a possible D gene (6 bases). Trimming removed 0 bases from V and 5 bases from J, with 16 bases in between. This CDR3 has 16 amino acids. CDR1 and CDR2 (germline): MGHRA, YSYEKL. Here the CDR3 reads CASSQEGAGAGTEAFF. CDR3 nucleotides: TGCGCCAGCAGCCAAGAGGGAGCAGGGGCGGGAACTGAAGCTTTCTTT.

This clone showed up many times. This sample includes further DNA sequences coding for the same CDR3. This sequence joins TRBV7-8 and TRBJ2-1; the match to TRBD1 covers 7 bases. Germline V lookup: CDR1 SGHVS, CDR2 FQNEAQ. After removal of 5 bases from V and 9 bases from J, the junction contained 10 bases not matched to a gene. The CDR3 runs 14 residues. CDR3 amino acids: CASSPLWDSLEQFF. The CDR3 DNA is TGTGCCAGCAGCCCACTGTGGGACAGTCTTGAGCAGTTCTTC.

This clone was found many times. The chain employs TRBV7-2 and TRBJ2-7; possible D gene TRBD1, 6 bases. This CDR3 has 14 residues. The V gene lost 3 bases and the J gene lost 3 bases, with 12 bases spanning the gap. The germline gives CDR1 SGHTA, CDR2 FQGNSA. CDR3 protein: CASSFMTGYYEQYF. CDR3 in DNA: TGTGCCAGCAGCTTCATGACAGGCTACTACGAGCAGTACTTC.

J is TRBJ2-1 and V is TRBV27; D not certain. V was shortened by 5 bases and J by 9 bases, with 8 bases between the two germline ends. Germline V lookup: CDR1 MNHEY, CDR2 SMNVEV (reference sequence). CDR3 size: 11 residues. The CDR3 DNA sequence: TGTGCCAGCAGTAGAAGCAGTGAGCAGTTCTTC. Translated: CASSRSSEQFF.

This clone has a single count. The chain combines TRBV27 with TRBJ1-2; no clear D gene. The CDR3 is 15 residues long. CDR1 is MNHEY and CDR2 is SMNVEV in the germline V gene (reference sequence). Trimming cost V 6 bases and J 7 bases, with 21 bases left between them. The CDR3, as DNA: TGTGCCAGCAGCCCCGGACGGTGGGATCCTCGTGGCTACACCTTC. This sequence encodes CASSPGRWDPRGYTF.

This chain's CDR3 is CASSPGEGRTYEQYF. The DNA for the CDR3 is TGTGCCAGCTCACCAGGGGAGGGGAGAACCTACGAGCAGTACTTC. The V and J genes are TRBV18 and TRBJ2-7, with TRBD2 identical over 7 bases. The CDR3 has 15 residues. V dropped 2 bases and J dropped 2; count of bases not matched to a gene: 6. CDR1 is KGHSH and CDR2 is LQKENI in the germline V gene.

The chain recombines TRBV6-6 with TRBJ2-1, with TRBD2 matching 7 bases. V lost 5 bases and J lost 10; bases outside the gene matches: 11. There are 14 residues in the CDR3. From germline, CDR1 is MNHNY and CDR2 SVGAGI (reference sequence). The CDR3, as DNA: TGTGCCAGCAGTCCAACTAGCGACGACGGGGAGCAGTTCTTC. Amino acid sequence: CASSPTSDDGEQFF.

The J gene is TRBJ1-5, the V gene TRBV4-3; the D is unclear. Germline CDR1 is LGHNA and CDR2 is YSLEER. The CDR3 totals 15 residues. Trimming removed 0 bases at V and 3 bases at J, with 9 bases between. In DNA form, the CDR3 reads TGCGCCAGCAGCCAAGATCGGACGGCCAATCAGCCCCAGCATTTT. Translation gives CASSQDRTANQPQHF.

This clone has a handful of counts. This sequence joins TRBV10-3 and TRBJ1-1; TRBD1 aligns across 11 bases. J lost 4 bases, V lost 4 bases, and 8 bases had no gene match. The CDR3 spans 16 residues. Germline CDR1 ENHRY, CDR2 SYGVKD. The CDR3 sequence: CAISGTGGLVSTEAFF. CDR3 DNA sequence: TGTGCCATCAGTGGGACAGGGGGCCTGGTCAGCACTGAAGCTTTCTTT.

This chain uses TRBV9 with TRBJ2-7; D is perhaps TRBD2 (5 bases). The CDR3 covers 14 residues. V lost 5 bases and J lost 3, with 15 bases in between. CDR1 is SGDLS and CDR2 is YYNGEE in the germline V gene. CDR3 region: CASSRSFGNYEQYF. CDR3 in DNA: TGTGCCAGCAGTCGTAGCTTCGGGAACTACGAGCAGTACTTC.

A single count supports this clone. The chain employs TRBV28 and TRBJ2-7; 7 positions match TRBD1. V lost 6 bases to trimming and J lost 4 bases; unmatched junction nucleotides: 12. The CDR3 is 15 amino acids. Germline lookup yields CDR1 MDHEN and CDR2 SYDVKM. CDR3 coding DNA: TGTGCCAGCAGCCCTACGCCGGGACAGCTGTACGAGCAGTACTTC. Translated: CASSPTPGQLYEQYF. Based on the CDR3 plus reference TRBV28 and TRBJ2-7, the full variable domain is DVKVTQSSRYLVKRTGEKVFLECVQDMDHENMFWYRQDPGLGLRLIYFSYDVKMKEKGDIPEGYSVSREKKERFSLILESASTNQTSMYLCASSPTPGQLYEQYFGPGTRLTVT.